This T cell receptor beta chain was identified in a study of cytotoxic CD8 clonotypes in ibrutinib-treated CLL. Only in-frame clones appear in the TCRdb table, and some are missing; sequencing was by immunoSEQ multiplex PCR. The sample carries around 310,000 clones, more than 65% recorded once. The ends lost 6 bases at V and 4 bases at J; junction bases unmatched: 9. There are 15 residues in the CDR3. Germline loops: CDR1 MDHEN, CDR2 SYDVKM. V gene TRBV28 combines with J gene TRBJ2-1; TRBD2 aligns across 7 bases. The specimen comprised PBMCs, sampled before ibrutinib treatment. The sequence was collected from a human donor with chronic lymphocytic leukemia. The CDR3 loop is CASSHSGVGYNEQFF. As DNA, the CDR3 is TGTGCCAGCAGCCACAGCGGGGTGGGTTACAATGAGCAGTTCTTC.